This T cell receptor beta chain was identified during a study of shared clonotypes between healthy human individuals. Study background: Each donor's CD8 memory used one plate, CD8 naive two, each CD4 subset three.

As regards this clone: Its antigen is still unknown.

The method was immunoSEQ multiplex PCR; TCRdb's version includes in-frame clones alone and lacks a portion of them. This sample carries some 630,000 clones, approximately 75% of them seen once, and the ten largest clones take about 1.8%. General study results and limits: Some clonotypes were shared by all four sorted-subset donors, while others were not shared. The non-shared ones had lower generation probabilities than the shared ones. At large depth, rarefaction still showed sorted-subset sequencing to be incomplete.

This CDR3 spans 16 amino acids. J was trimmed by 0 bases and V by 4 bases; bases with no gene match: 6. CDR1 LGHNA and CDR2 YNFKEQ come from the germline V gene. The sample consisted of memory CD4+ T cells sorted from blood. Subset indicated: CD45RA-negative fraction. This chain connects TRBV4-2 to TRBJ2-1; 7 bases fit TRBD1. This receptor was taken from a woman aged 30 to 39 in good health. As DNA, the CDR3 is TGTGCCAGCAGCCCCACAGGGGTGAGCTCCTACAATGAGCAGTTCTTC. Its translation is CASSPTGVSSYNEQFF.